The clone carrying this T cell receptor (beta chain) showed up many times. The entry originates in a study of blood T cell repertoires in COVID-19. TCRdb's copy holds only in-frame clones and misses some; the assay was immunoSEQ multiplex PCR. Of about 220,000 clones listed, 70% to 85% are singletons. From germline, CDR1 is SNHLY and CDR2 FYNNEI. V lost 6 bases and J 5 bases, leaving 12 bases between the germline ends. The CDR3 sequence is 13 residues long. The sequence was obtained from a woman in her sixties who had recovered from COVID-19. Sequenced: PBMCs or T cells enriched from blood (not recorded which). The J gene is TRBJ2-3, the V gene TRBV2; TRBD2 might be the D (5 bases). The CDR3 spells CASRDEGGDTQYF. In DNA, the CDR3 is TGTGCCAGCAGGGATGAGGGTGGAGATACGCAGTATTTT.